This is a list of T cell receptor beta chains from one sample in a study of blood T cell repertoires in COVID-19. TCRdb keeps only in-frame clones here, not all; method: immunoSEQ multiplex PCR. The repertoire holds fewer than 120,000 clones, with about 80% as singletons. Sequenced: peripheral blood. All receptors derive from a woman older than 75 with acute or convalescent COVID-19. CDR3s include the opening cysteine and the closing phenylalanine or tryptophan. A D gene is named only where the DNA matches it firmly. Clone size is not always given. Where it is, it says once, few, many or a class for expanded clones.

abundance | j_gene | d_gene | v_gene | CDR3nt | CDR3aa
NA | TRBJ2-5 | TRBD2 | TRBV10-3 | TGTGCCAGCAGGGGACTAGCGGACAGAGAGACCCAGTACTTC | CASRGLADRETQYF
NA | TRBJ1-2 | NA | TRBV19 | TGTGCCAGTAGTCTTGACAGGTACTATGGCTACACCTTC | CASSLDRYYGYTF
NA | TRBJ2-3 | NA | TRBV6-5 | TGTGCCAGCAGTTTAACAACAGCCGGGGCAGATACGCAGTATTTT | CASSLTTAGADTQYF
once | TRBJ1-6 | NA | TRBV5-6 | TGTGCCAGCAGCTTGGGCCAGGGTGACTCACCCCTCCACTTT | CASSLGQGDSPLHF
once | TRBJ1-2 | TRBD1 | TRBV7-3 | TGTGCCAGCAGCCCGGACAGGGGGCGCGATAAAGCCTTC | CASSPDRGRDKAF
many | TRBJ1-5 | TRBD1 | TRBV18 | TGTGCCAGCTCAGAGGGACAGAATCAGCCCCAGCATTTT | CASSEGQNQPQHF
NA | TRBJ2-7 | NA | TRBV30 | TGTGCCTGGAGTGTTTTCACCTACGAGCAGTACTTC | CAWSVFTYEQYF
NA | TRBJ2-7 | TRBD2 | TRBV19 | TGTGCCAGTAGTAAAAGCAGCGGGGGGAGCTCCTACGAGCAGTACTTC | CASSKSSGGSSYEQYF
few | TRBJ1-5 | NA | TRBV4-2 | TGTGCCAGCAGCCAGACCTTCAGGGAAAGGACAAATCAGCCCCAGCATTTT | CASSQTFRERTNQPQHF
once | TRBJ2-5 | TRBD2 | TRBV9 | TGTGCCAGCAGCGTAGCTGCGGGGGGTTCCCAAGAGACCCAGTACTTC | CASSVAAGGSQETQYF
NA | TRBJ1-5 | TRBD1 | TRBV4-2 | TGTGCCAGCAGCCAGGTATATGACAGGGCCGCTAGCAATCAGCCCCAGCATTTT | CASSQVYDRAASNQPQHF
NA | TRBJ2-3 | NA | TRBV5-1 | TGCGCCAGCAGCTTGTACCGGGGTCGAGAAGATACGCAGTATTTT | CASSLYRGREDTQYF
few | TRBJ1-2 | TRBD1 | TRBV4-3 | TGCGCCAGCAGTCCCAATGGACAGGGAACTACCTATGGCTACACCTTC | CASSPNGQGTTYGYTF
NA | TRBJ1-6 | NA | TRBV6-5 | TGTGCCAGCAGTTACTCTTCCGTCAGAGGCGATTCACCCCTCCACTTT | CASSYSSVRGDSPLHF
NA | TRBJ2-1 | NA | TRBV7-8 | TGTGCCAGCAGCTTAGCGGGGGAACAGGGGAGGATCGATGAGCAGTTCTTC | CASSLAGEQGRIDEQFF
NA | TRBJ2-1 | NA | TRBV18 | TGTGCCAGCTCACTTTCGGGGGTTCGGGAGCAGTTCTTC | CASSLSGVREQFF
NA | TRBJ1-2 | TRBD1 | TRBV5-8 | TGTGCCAGCAGCAACAGGGGGTATGGCTACACCTTC | CASSNRGYGYTF
NA | TRBJ1-1 | NA | TRBV5-1 | TGCGCCAGCAGCTTACCACAGACAGGTATCACTGAAGCTTTCTTT | CASSLPQTGITEAFF
once | TRBJ2-7 | TRBD2 | TRBV10-1 | TGCGCCAGCAGTGAGTGGACTAGCGATTCCTACGAGCAGTACTTC | CASSEWTSDSYEQYF
NA | TRBJ2-7 | TRBD1 | TRBV5-4 | TGTGCCAGCAGCTATGGATGGGACAGGGTAGGAGAGCAGTACTTC | CASSYGWDRVGEQYF
NA | TRBJ1-2 | TRBD1 | TRBV28 | TGTGCCAGCAGTTCTGAGACAGGGGCGTATGGCTACACCTTC | CASSSETGAYGYTF
few | TRBJ2-7 | TRBD1 | TRBV5-4 | TGTGCCAGCCAGGGGGACAGAGCCTACGAGCAGTACTTC | CASQGDRAYEQYF
few | TRBJ2-5 | TRBD2 | TRBV3-1/TRBV3-2 | TGTGCCAGCAGCCAGATGACTAGCGGGCCTCAAGAGACCCAGTACTTC | CASSQMTSGPQETQYF
NA | TRBJ1-1 | TRBD1 | TRBV9 | TGTGCCAGCAGCCCGCGACAGGGACTGAACACTGAAGCTTTCTTT | CASSPRQGLNTEAFF
NA | TRBJ2-7 | NA | TRBV12-1 | TGTGCCAGCAGCTCCGGGACAGGGTCCTACGAGCAGTACTTC | CASSSGTGSYEQYF
NA | TRBJ1-5 | NA | TRBV19 | TGTGCCAGTAGGACAGCGTTGACAGGACAGCCCCAGCATTTT | CASRTALTGQPQHF
few | TRBJ1-2 | NA | TRBV18 | TGTGCCAGCTCACCTCGGCGCGAGGATGGCTACACCTTC | CASSPRREDGYTF
NA | TRBJ1-2 | TRBD1 | TRBV7-8 | TGTGCCAGCAGCCTTGGACAGGCTAACTATGGCTACACCTTC | CASSLGQANYGYTF
NA | TRBJ2-5 | TRBD1 | TRBV3-1/TRBV3-2 | TGTGCCAGCAGCCAAGCCGGGACAGGGGCAGAGACCCAGTACTTC | CASSQAGTGAETQYF
NA | TRBJ1-5 | NA | TRBV19 | TGTGCCAGTAGTTCCAAACAGCGGGGAGTACAGCCCCAGCATTTT | CASSSKQRGVQPQHF
few | TRBJ1-5 | NA | TRBV19 | TGTGCCAGTAGTACTCCGGCGGCGCATCAGCCCCAGCATTTT | CASSTPAAHQPQHF
once | TRBJ2-3 | TRBD1 | TRBV2 | TGTGCCAGCAGCGCTGACAGGGGGCGCGGCACAGATACGCAGTATTTT | CASSADRGRGTDTQYF
NA | TRBJ1-2 | TRBD1 | TRBV19 | TGTGCCAGTAGGTACAGGGACAGGCCCGGGTCGGGCTACACCTTC | CASRYRDRPGSGYTF
once | TRBJ2-4 | TRBD1 | TRBV6-5 | TGTGCCAGCAGCCAGGGACAGTCCCTCCAGTACTTC | CASSQGQSLQYF
NA | TRBJ1-1 | NA | TRBV5-1 | TGCGCCAGCAGCTTGCGTTGGGGGACAACGAACACTGAAGCTTTCTTT | CASSLRWGTTNTEAFF
NA | TRBJ2-3 | TRBD2 | TRBV10-1 | TGCGCCAGCAGTGAAGGTGCGGGGGGGCGGTCTACGCAGTATTTT | CASSEGAGGRSTQYF
NA | TRBJ1-5 | NA | TRBV6-5 | TGTGCCAGCAGTTACCCGGGGACGGGGGGTCAGCCCCAGCATTTT | CASSYPGTGGQPQHF
NA | TRBJ2-3 | TRBD2 | TRBV10-1 | TGCGCCAGCAGTGAGTCGATGCCTGGGACTAGCGGGGTACCTAGCACAGATACGCAGTATTTT | CASSESMPGTSGVPSTDTQYF
NA | TRBJ2-3 | TRBD2 | TRBV7-6 | TGTGCCAGCAGCCGTGAACACCCTAGCGGGAGTGGTGCAGATACGCAGTATTTT | CASSREHPSGSGADTQYF
NA | TRBJ2-2 | TRBD2 | TRBV7-2 | TGTGCCAGCAGCTACGGACTAGCGGGAACCGGGGAGCTGTTTTTT | CASSYGLAGTGELFF
NA | TRBJ2-7 | NA | TRBV19 | TGTGCCAGTAGAGTACAGGGTAGCTACGAGCAGTACTTC | CASRVQGSYEQYF
NA | TRBJ2-7 | TRBD1 | TRBV19 | TGTGCCAGTAGTATGTCATTGGACAGGGGCGAGCAGTACTTC | CASSMSLDRGEQYF